The 32 T cell receptor beta chains reported below all come from one sample, sequenced in a study of T-cell reconstitution after alpha-beta-depleted transplantation in children. It was with unique molecular identifiers that the TCRbeta library was prepared. TCRdb re-called the PCR reads through MiXCR, storing one row per CDR3 protein. Of about 510,000 distinct CDR3 sequences in the sample, over 10% were seen once. The sequencing used PBMCs, mostly from graft donor cells, collected 180 days after TCRalphabeta/CD19-depleted stem cell transplant. Receptors originate from a female patient between 2 and 15 years old who had a stem cell transplant for aplastic anemia, so the T cells may come from the graft donor.

The chain joins TRBV29-1 to TRBJ2-7; 13 bases are a match to TRBD2. Germline V lookup: CDR1 SQVTM, CDR2 ANQGSEA. This CDR3 is 13 amino acids long. With 7 bases clipped from V and 6 bases from J, the junction kept 6 bases outside the gene matches. CDR3 in amino acids: CSGTSGRAGEQYF. CDR3 sequence (DNA): TGCAGCGGCACTAGCGGGAGGGCGGGCGAGCAGTACTTC.

The chain is built from TRBV20-1 and TRBJ1-4, with TRBD1 identical over 8 bases. Germline-derived CDR1 and CDR2 are DFQATT and SNEGSKA (reference sequence). This CDR3 contains 11 residues. V shed 7 bases and J 5 bases; nucleotides not matched to a gene: 0. Written as DNA, the CDR3 is TGCAGTGGACAGGGGAATGAAAAACTGTTTTTT. As protein: CSGQGNEKLFF.

The V call is TRBV13, the J call TRBJ2-1; the D is unclear. The CDR3 runs to 11 residues. V gave up 2 bases and J gave up 8 bases, with 4 bases separating them. The V gene's germline CDR1 is PRHDT and CDR2 FYEKMQ (reference sequence). The CDR3 nucleotides read TGTGCCAGCAGCTTAAACGATGAGCAGTTCTTC. It codes for CASSLNDEQFF.

This chain joins TRBV7-6 and TRBJ2-5, with D unresolved. The V end lost 1 base, the J end lost 2 bases, and 8 bases lay between the germline ends. Germline V CDR1 and CDR2: SGHVS, FNYEAQ. The CDR3 spans 14 residues. Here the CDR3 reads CASSLEITQETQYF. DNA of the CDR3: TGTGCCAGCAGCTTAGAAATCACTCAAGAGACCCAGTACTTC.

This rearrangement joins TRBV13 to TRBJ1-2, with D perhaps matching TRBD1 (5 bases). The CDR3 is 14 amino acids. Trimming stripped 0 bases from V and 6 bases from J, with 11 bases between. CDR1 and CDR2 (germline): PRHDT, FYEKMQ (reference sequence). CDR3 in amino acids: CASSLGRDLDGYTF. Here the CDR3 DNA reads TGTGCCAGCAGCTTAGGCAGGGATCTTGATGGCTACACCTTC. The entire variable domain, with the rest obtained from reference TRBV13 and TRBJ1-2, is as follows: AAGVIQSPRHLIKEKRETATLKCYPIPRHDTVYWYQQGPGQDPQFLISFYEKMQSDKGSIPDRFSAQQFSDYHSELNMSSLELGDSALYFCASSLGRDLDGYTFGSGTRLTVV.

This clonotype was detected a few times. The chain links TRBV6-2 or TRBV6-3 to TRBJ1-1; TRBD1 matches at 8 bases. CDR1 and CDR2 (germline): MNHEY, SVGEGT. Trimming took 5 bases from V and 4 from J; bases not matched to a gene: 12. The CDR3 covers 16 residues. CDR3 sequence reads: CASSTISQGAGTEAFF. The CDR3 DNA sequence: TGTGCCAGCAGTACTATCTCTCAGGGGGCTGGCACTGAAGCTTTCTTT.

The V call is TRBV4-1, the J call TRBJ2-7; TRBD1 might be the D (6 bases). This CDR3 spans 15 amino acids. Trimming removed 4 bases at V and 1 base at J, with 14 bases between. CDR1 MGHRA and CDR2 YSYEKL come from the germline V gene. The CDR3 is CASSPPPDSSYEQYV. CDR3 coding DNA: TGCGCCAGCAGCCCGCCCCCGGACAGTTCCTACGAGCAGTACGTC.

This clonotype has just a few counts. The chain uses TRBV7-8 and TRBJ2-1; possibly TRBD1 for D (6 bases). V lost 10 bases, J lost 10 bases, and 11 bases lay in between. The length of the CDR3 is 10 residues. Per the germline V gene, CDR1 is SGHVS and CDR2 is FQNEAQ. The CDR3: CATSGQEQFF. The CDR3 region has the DNA TGTGCCACGTCCGGACAGGAGCAGTTCTTC.

The rearrangement joins TRBV18 to TRBJ2-4; 9 nucleotides match TRBD2. CDR3 length equals 16 residues. Germline-derived CDR1 and CDR2 are KGHSH and LQKENI. With V trimmed by 2 bases and J by 2 bases, 4 bases remained unmatched. The CDR3 spells CASSPISGSSKNIQYF. In DNA, the CDR3 is TGTGCCAGCTCACCAATTAGCGGGAGTTCCAAAAACATTCAGTACTTC.

The chain carries TRBV28 and TRBJ2-7; D is undetermined. The CDR3 totals 13 residues. Trimming took off 3 bases at V and 2 bases at J, with 8 bases between the two ends. CDR1 is MDHEN and CDR2 is SYDVKM in the germline V gene. The CDR3 here is CASSFGQPYEQYF. CDR3 bases: TGTGCCAGCAGTTTCGGGCAGCCCTACGAGCAGTACTTC.

This clonotype showed up just a few times. The CDR3 protein is CASSPPQREREQETQYF. The CDR3 DNA sequence: TGTGCCAGCAGCCCGCCCCAAAGGGAGCGGGAGCAAGAGACCCAGTACTTC. The V gene is TRBV11-2, the J gene TRBJ2-5; 8 bases line up with TRBD2. The CDR3 has 17 residues. Germline loops: CDR1 SGHAT, CDR2 FQNNGV. J was trimmed by 2 bases and V by 5 bases; bases with no gene match: 13.

The chain couples TRBV5-1 to TRBJ2-1; 7 bases are a match to TRBD1. The junction had 4 bases not matched to a gene; V was cut back by 1 base and J by 3 bases. Germline loops: CDR1 SGHRS, CDR2 YFSETQ. This CDR3 comprises 15 residues. CDR3 sequence: CASSLRGGLYNEQFF. The CDR3 DNA sequence: TGCGCCAGCAGCTTGCGAGGGGGCCTCTACAATGAGCAGTTCTTC.

This clonotype was recorded many times. The genes are TRBV5-1 and TRBJ2-5; the D gene is possibly TRBD1 (6 bases). Trimming removed 3 bases from V and 4 bases from J, with 10 bases in between. CDR3 size: 13 residues. Germline lookup yields CDR1 SGHRS and CDR2 YFSETQ. DNA for the CDR3: TGCGCCAGCAGCTACAGGGACGTAGAGACCCAGTACTTC. It is translated as CASSYRDVETQYF.

The chain recombines TRBV3-1 with TRBJ2-6; 10 nucleotides align to TRBD2. CDR1 and CDR2 (germline): LGHDT, YNNKEL (reference sequence). CDR3 length equals 18 residues. V shed 3 bases and J 2 bases; nucleotides not matched to a gene: 7. Here the CDR3 reads CASSQIGTSVPGANVLTF. The CDR3 DNA sequence: TGTGCCAGCAGCCAGATAGGGACTAGCGTCCCTGGGGCCAACGTCCTGACTTTC.

The chain is built from TRBV29-1 and TRBJ2-2, with D uncertain. CDR1 SQVTM and CDR2 ANQGSEA come from the germline V gene. V lost 7 bases and J 3 bases, leaving 12 bases between the germline ends. CDR3 length: 13 amino acids. The CDR3 DNA reads TGCAGCGCCGACCAAACGGACACCGGGGAGCTGTTTTTT. This sequence encodes CSADQTDTGELFF.

This clonotype was detected only a few times. The chain has TRBV12-3 or TRBV12-4 and TRBJ1-1; a weak D match, TRBD1 (5 bases). CDR3 length: 13 amino acids. Trimming left V 2 bases short and J 10 bases short, with 14 bases between. For the CDR3, the DNA is TGTGCCAGCAGTTTAAGGCAGGGTGGACCAGCTTTCTTT. Translation gives CASSLRQGGPAFF.

This sequence joins TRBV7-3 and TRBJ2-7, with 12 bases matching TRBD2. Germline CDR1 reads SGHTA; CDR2 reads FQGTGA. V lost 5 bases, J lost 3 bases, and 5 bases stayed unmatched. CDR3 size: 15 residues. Here the CDR3 reads CASSPGTSGHYEQYF. The CDR3 DNA sequence: TGTGCCAGCAGCCCGGGGACTAGCGGGCACTACGAGCAGTACTTC.

This clonotype was detected many times. The chain recombines TRBV5-1 with TRBJ2-7; 11 nucleotides align to TRBD1. Germline CDR1 SGHRS, CDR2 YFSETQ. The CDR3 length is 15 residues. Trimming took 7 bases from V and 4 from J; bases not matched to a gene: 10. The CDR3 spells CASDPGQGATYEQYF. Here the CDR3 DNA reads TGCGCCAGCGACCCCGGACAGGGGGCCACTTACGAGCAGTACTTC.

This sequence joins TRBV5-1 and TRBJ2-7; 7 nucleotides match TRBD2. This CDR3 spans 13 amino acids. Germline V lookup: CDR1 SGHRS, CDR2 YFSETQ. V dropped 4 bases and J dropped 7; count of bases not matched to a gene: 8. The DNA of the CDR3 is TGCGCCAGCAGCCTGGCAGGCGGGAGAGAGCAGTACGTC. Its translation is CASSLAGGREQYV.

V gene TRBV29-1 combines with J gene TRBJ2-3, with no clear D. The CDR3 spans 11 residues. From germline, CDR1 is SQVTM and CDR2 ANQGSEA. V was cut by 6 bases and J by 0 bases, with 4 bases left in between. The CDR3 DNA reads as TGCAGCGTGCTTAGCACAGATACGCAGTATTTT. This translates into CSVLSTDTQYF.

Points on this clonotype: One base away lies a much larger clone, so this may be a sequencing read error. The chain carries TRBV11-2 and TRBJ2-7, with D possibly TRBD2 on 6 matching bases. Germline assignment: CDR1 SGHAT and CDR2 FQNNGV. This CDR3 is built from 13 residues. Here the CDR3 reads CASSRGLDYKQYF. CDR3 nucleotides: TGTGCCAGCAGCCGGGGACTGGACTACAAGCAGTACTTC.

J is TRBJ2-2 and V is TRBV6-5, with 7 positions matching TRBD1. The J segment lost 2 bases and the V segment lost 8 bases, leaving 5 bases of the junction unmatched. Germline assignment: CDR1 MNHEY and CDR2 SVGAGI. The length of the CDR3 is 14 residues. CDR3 sequence (DNA): TGTGCCAGCCATAGGGGGCTAAACACCGGGGAGCTGTTTTTT. It is translated as CASHRGLNTGELFF.

V usage is TRBV7-2 and J usage is TRBJ2-5, with D unclear. CDR3 length: 12 residues. CDR1 SGHTA and CDR2 FQGNSA come from the germline V gene. V was trimmed by 4 bases and J by 7 bases, leaving 10 bases between them. This CDR3 reads CASSSRLGTQYF. CDR3 DNA: TGTGCCAGCAGCTCCCGTCTGGGGACCCAGTACTTC.

This clonotype showed up many times. The chain is built from TRBV7-2 and TRBJ2-2; D is perhaps TRBD1 or TRBD2 (5 bases each). Germline-derived CDR1 and CDR2 are SGHTA and FQGNSA. Trimming took off 5 bases at V and 2 bases at J, with 15 bases between the two ends. This CDR3 region has 16 residues. The CDR3 DNA sequence: TGTGCCAGCAGCCCTCAGGGACGGACCAACACCGGGGAGCTGTTTTTT. The encoded protein is CASSPQGRTNTGELFF.

This clonotype has a count of ten or more. This sequence joins TRBV29-1 and TRBJ2-5; 12 bases are a match to TRBD2. The ends lost 5 bases at V and 9 bases at J; junction bases unmatched: 4. Germline lookup yields CDR1 SQVTM and CDR2 ANQGSEA. The CDR3 has 12 residues. In DNA, the CDR3 is TGCAGCGTTTACGGGACTAGCGGGTCCCAGTACTTC. Its protein is CSVYGTSGSQYF.

This clonotype was observed a handful of times. The J gene is TRBJ1-5, the V gene TRBV20-1, with a tentative D call TRBD1 (5 bases). Germline V gives CDR1 DFQATT, CDR2 SNEGSKA (reference sequence). V was clipped by 2 bases and J by 5 bases, with 16 bases between them. This CDR3 is built from 15 residues. Written as DNA, the CDR3 is TGCAGTGCTAGAAGGCCGGGGCCGGAGGATCAGCCCCAGCATTTT. It codes for CSARRPGPEDQPQHF.

For the CDR3, the DNA is TGTGCCAGCAGCAAGACTAGCGGGAGTAGCTTATCGGAGACCCAGTACTTC. Protein: CASSKTSGSSLSETQYF. J is TRBJ2-5 and V is TRBV5-6, with TRBD2 identical over 12 bases. This CDR3 is built from 17 residues. Losses at the gene ends were 4 bases for V and 5 bases for J; bases not matched to a gene: 12. Germline CDR1 SGHDT, CDR2 YYEEEE.

This rearrangement joins TRBV30 to TRBJ2-7, with TRBD1 matching over 7 bases. The CDR3 is 12 amino acids. With 2 bases clipped from V and 3 bases from J, the junction kept 1 base outside the gene matches. Germline-derived CDR1 and CDR2 are GTSNPN and SVGIG (reference sequence). The DNA for the CDR3 is TGTGCCTGGAGTCGACAGGGCTACGAGCAGTACGTC. This codes for CAWSRQGYEQYV.

In its sample, this clonotype was seen a few times. The chain joins TRBV20-1 to TRBJ1-1; 7 positions agree with TRBD1. V lost 0 bases to trimming and J lost 7 bases; unmatched junction nucleotides: 8. Per germline, CDR1 DFQATT and CDR2 SNEGSKA (reference sequence). The CDR3 is 14 residues long. The CDR3 spells CSARENRGYDEAFF. The CDR3 nucleotides read TGCAGTGCTAGAGAGAACAGGGGATATGATGAAGCTTTCTTT.

This chain joins TRBV19 and TRBJ2-2, with D possibly TRBD1 on 5 matching bases. The germline V gene has CDR1 LNHDA and CDR2 SQIVND (reference sequence). V lost 3 bases and J lost 4, with 15 bases in between. This CDR3 is built from 16 residues. This chain's CDR3 is CASSITGRVLTGELFF. DNA of the CDR3: TGTGCCAGTAGTATCACGGGCAGGGTCCTCACCGGGGAGCTGTTTTTT.

The chain couples TRBV11-2 to TRBJ2-1; TRBD2 matches 9 bases. The CDR3 contains 20 residues. Germline CDR1 is SGHAT and CDR2 is FQNNGV. The V segment lost 0 bases and the J segment 0 bases; nucleotides outside the gene matches: 12. CDR3 in amino acids: CASSLEPLAGPYGSYNEQFF. The CDR3 DNA sequence: TGTGCCAGCAGCTTAGAACCCCTAGCGGGACCCTATGGCTCCTACAATGAGCAGTTCTTC.

This clonotype came up a few times. The chain combines TRBV5-8 with TRBJ2-7; D is unresolved. V was trimmed by 0 bases and J by 3 bases, leaving 7 bases between them. The germline V gene has CDR1 SGHTS and CDR2 YDEGEE. This CDR3 has 13 residues. In DNA, the CDR3 is TGTGCCAGCAGCTTGGACGGAGTCTACGAGCAGTACGTC. Its translation is CASSLDGVYEQYV.